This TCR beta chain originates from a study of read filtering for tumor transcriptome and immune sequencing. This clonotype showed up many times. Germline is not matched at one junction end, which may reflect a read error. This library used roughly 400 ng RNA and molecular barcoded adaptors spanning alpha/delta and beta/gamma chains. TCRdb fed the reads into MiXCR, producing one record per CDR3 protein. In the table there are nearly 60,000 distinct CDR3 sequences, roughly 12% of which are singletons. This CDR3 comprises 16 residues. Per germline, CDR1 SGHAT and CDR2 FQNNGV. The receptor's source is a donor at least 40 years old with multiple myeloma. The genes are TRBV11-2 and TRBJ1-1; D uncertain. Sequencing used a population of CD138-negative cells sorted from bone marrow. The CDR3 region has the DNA TGTGCCAGCAGCTCCGGACGTGGAGGGTTGAACACTGGAGCTTTCTTT. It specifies CASSSGRGGLNTGAFF.